This T cell receptor beta chain was identified in a study of early T cells in non-severe SARS-CoV-2 infection. In the case of this clonotype: One junction end does not reproduce the germline sequence, and a read error may be involved.

Unique molecular identifier tags were affixed to discrete cDNA molecules. TCRdb reprocessed the 5' RACE reads via MiXCR and lists one record per CDR3 protein. The sample lists over 45,000 distinct CDR3 sequences, roughly 5.9% occurring once. Sample: whole blood. The sequence derives from an adult who was a healthcare worker with PCR-confirmed SARS-CoV-2 infection or an uninfected control (not recorded which).

CDR3 DNA sequence: TGTGCCAGCACCAAAAGGGAAAGGATCAACTTC. Protein: CASTKRERINF. This chain links TRBV28 with TRBJ2-7, with D hard to call. CDR1 and CDR2 (germline): MDHEN, SYDVKM. The CDR3 is 11 residues long. Combining the CDR3 with reference TRBV28 and TRBJ2-7 gives the whole variable domain DVKVTQSSRYLVKRTGEKVFLECVQDMDHENMFWYRQDPGLGLRLIYFSYDVKMKEKGDIPEGYSVSREKKERFSLILESASTNQTSMYLCASTKRERINFGPGTRLTVT.